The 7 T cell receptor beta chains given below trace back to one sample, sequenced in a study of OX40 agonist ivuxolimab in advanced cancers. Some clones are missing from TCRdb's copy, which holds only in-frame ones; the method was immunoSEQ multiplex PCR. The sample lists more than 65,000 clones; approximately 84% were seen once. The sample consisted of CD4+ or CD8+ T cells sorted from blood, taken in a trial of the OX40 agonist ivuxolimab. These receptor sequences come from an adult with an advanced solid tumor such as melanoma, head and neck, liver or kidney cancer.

In nucleotides, the CDR3 is TGTGCCAGCAAACTAGCGGGACCCTACAATGAGCAGTTCTTC. Encoded protein: CASKLAGPYNEQFF. The rearrangement joins TRBV5-4 to TRBJ2-1, with 10 bases identical to TRBD2. CDR1 is SGHNT, CDR2 YYREEE, per germline (reference sequence). This CDR3 spans 14 amino acids. Trimming removed 6 bases from V and 2 bases from J; junction bases left unmatched: 2.

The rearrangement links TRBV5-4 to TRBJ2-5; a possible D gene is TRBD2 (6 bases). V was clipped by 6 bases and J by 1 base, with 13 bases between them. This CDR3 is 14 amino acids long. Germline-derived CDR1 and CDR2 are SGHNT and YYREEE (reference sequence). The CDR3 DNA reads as TGTGCCAGCACCATTCCGGGACTCCAAGAGACCCAGTACTTC. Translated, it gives CASTIPGLQETQYF.

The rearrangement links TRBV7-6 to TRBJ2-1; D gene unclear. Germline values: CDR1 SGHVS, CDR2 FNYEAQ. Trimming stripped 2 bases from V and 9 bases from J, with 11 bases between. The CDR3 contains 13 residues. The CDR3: CASSLSINVEQFF. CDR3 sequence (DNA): TGTGCCAGCAGCTTATCAATAAATGTTGAGCAGTTCTTC.

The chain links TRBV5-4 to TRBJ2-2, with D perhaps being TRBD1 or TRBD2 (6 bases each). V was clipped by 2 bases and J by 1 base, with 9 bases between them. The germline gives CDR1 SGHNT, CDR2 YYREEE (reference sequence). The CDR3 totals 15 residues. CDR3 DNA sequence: TGTGCCAGCAGCTTTGGGGGGCGGAACACCGGGGAGCTGTTTTTT. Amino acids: CASSFGGRNTGELFF.

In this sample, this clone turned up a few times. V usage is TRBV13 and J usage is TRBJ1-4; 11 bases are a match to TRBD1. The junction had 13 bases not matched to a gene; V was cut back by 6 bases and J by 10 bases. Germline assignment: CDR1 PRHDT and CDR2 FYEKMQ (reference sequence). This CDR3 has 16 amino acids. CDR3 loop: CASRVTGGQGAGKLFF. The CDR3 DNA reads TGTGCCAGCAGAGTGACCGGAGGACAGGGGGCGGGAAAACTGTTTTTT.

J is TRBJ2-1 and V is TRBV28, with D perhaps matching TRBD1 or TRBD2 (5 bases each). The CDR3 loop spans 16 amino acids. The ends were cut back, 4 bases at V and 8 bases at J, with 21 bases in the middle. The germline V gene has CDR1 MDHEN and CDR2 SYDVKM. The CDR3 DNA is TGTGCCAGCAGTTCCGCAAGGGGACCCCCCACCCATGAGCAGTTCTTC. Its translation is CASSSARGPPTHEQFF. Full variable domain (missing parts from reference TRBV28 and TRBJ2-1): DVKVTQSSRYLVKRTGEKVFLECVQDMDHENMFWYRQDPGLGLRLIYFSYDVKMKEKGDIPEGYSVSREKKERFSLILESASTNQTSMYLCASSSARGPPTHEQFFGPGTRLTVL.

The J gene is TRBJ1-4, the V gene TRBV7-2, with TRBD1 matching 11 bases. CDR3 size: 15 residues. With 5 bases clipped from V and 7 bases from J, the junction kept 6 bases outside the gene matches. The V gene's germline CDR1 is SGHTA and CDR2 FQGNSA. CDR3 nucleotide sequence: TGTGCCAGCAGCACCCGGACAGGGGGCAGTGAAAAACTGTTTTTT. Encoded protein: CASSTRTGGSEKLFF.